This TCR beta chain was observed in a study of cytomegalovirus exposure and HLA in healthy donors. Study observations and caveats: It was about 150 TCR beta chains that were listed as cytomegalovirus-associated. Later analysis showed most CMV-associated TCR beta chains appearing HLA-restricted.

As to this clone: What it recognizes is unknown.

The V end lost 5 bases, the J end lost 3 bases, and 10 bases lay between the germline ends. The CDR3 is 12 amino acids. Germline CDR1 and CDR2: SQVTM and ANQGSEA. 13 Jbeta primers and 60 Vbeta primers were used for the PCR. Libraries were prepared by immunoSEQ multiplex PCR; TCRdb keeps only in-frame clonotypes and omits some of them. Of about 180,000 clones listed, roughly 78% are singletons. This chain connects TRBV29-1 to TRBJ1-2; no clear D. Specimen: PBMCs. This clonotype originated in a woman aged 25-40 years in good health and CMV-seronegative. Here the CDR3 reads CSVFTVDYGYTF. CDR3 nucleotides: TGCAGCGTTTTTACGGTGGACTATGGCTACACCTTC.